The sequence of this T cell receptor (beta chain) was determined in a study of cytomegalovirus exposure and HLA in healthy donors. About this clone: Its target is unknown.

PCR primers comprised 60 Vbeta and 13 Jbeta primers. The repertoire was sequenced with immunoSEQ multiplex PCR; TCRdb's copy has only in-frame clones and lacks some. The data show 150,000 to 200,000 clones, approximately 82% seen once. CDR3 length: 14 residues. The V gene lost 7 bases and the J gene lost 6 bases, with 18 bases spanning the gap. CDR1 and CDR2 (germline): SGHNT, YENEEA. Study-wide findings and caveats: There were some V segments, including TRBV6-2 and TRBV6-3, excluded as indistinguishable. TCR beta chains numbering under 200 were designated cytomegalovirus-associated.

The chain couples TRBV11-3 to TRBJ1-1; D gene ambiguous. The TCR sequence derives from a woman between 18 and 30 years old in good health and CMV-seropositive. Sequenced: PBMCs. CDR3 loop: CASTVGDQGAEAFF. CDR3 nucleotides: TGTGCCAGCACAGTAGGAGACCAAGGAGCTGAAGCTTTCTTT. The full variable domain, its missing parts supplied by reference TRBV11-3 and TRBJ1-1, is EAGVVQSPRYKIIEKKQPVAFWCNPISGHNTLYWYLQNLGQGPELLIRYENEEAVDDSQLPKDRFSAERLKGVDSTLKIQPAELGDSAVYLCASTVGDQGAEAFFGQGTRLTVV.